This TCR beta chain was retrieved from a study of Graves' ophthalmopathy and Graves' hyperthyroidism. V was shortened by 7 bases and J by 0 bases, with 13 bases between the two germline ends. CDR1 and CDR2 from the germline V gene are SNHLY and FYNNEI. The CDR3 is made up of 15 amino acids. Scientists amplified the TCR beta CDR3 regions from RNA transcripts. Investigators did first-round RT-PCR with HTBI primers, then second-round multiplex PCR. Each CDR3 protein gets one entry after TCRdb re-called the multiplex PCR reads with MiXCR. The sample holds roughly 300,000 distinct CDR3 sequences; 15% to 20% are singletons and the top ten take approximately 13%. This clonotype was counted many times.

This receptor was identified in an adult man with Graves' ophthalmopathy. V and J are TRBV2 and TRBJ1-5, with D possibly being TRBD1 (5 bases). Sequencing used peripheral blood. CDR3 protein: CASTIWGLSNQPQHF. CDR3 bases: TGTGCCAGCACAATATGGGGCCTTAGCAATCAGCCCCAGCATTTT.